A single sample gave rise to the 13 T cell receptor beta chains below, sequenced in a study of blood T cell repertoires in COVID-19. Data came from immunoSEQ multiplex PCR; TCRdb stores just in-frame clones and leaves some out. The sample lists 99,000 or so clones, roughly 84% occurring once. Specimen: peripheral blood. These receptors were taken from a man between 65 and 85 years old with active or convalescent COVID-19.

The genes are TRBV19 and TRBJ2-1; weak D call: TRBD1 (6 bases). The CDR3 contains 15 residues. V gave up 6 bases and J gave up 5 bases, with 17 bases separating them. Germline V gene lookup returns CDR1 LNHDA and CDR2 SQIVND (reference sequence). CDR3 loop: CASRSLGGTHNEQFF. The CDR3 DNA reads TGTGCCAGTAGGAGCCTAGGGGGAACCCACAATGAGCAGTTCTTC.

The rearrangement links TRBV21-1 to TRBJ2-5; the table names TRBD1, a call not compared with the DNA. TRBV21-1 is reported as a pseudogene. The CDR3 contains 16 residues. As DNA, the CDR3 is TGTGCCAGCAGCAGCCGAACCAGGGGGCTCGGAGAGACCCAGTACTTC. Translation: CASSSRTRGLGETQYF.

The chain employs TRBV5-1 and TRBJ2-5; 11 bases are shared with TRBD2. The V gene end was trimmed by 4 bases and the J gene end by 7 bases; junction bases not matched to a gene: 9. The germline V gene encodes CDR1 SGHRS and CDR2 YFSETQ. This CDR3 has 15 residues. DNA for the CDR3: TGCGCCAGCAGCACCGGGACTAGCGGTACAAGGACCCAGTACTTC. It translates to CASSTGTSGTRTQYF. The full variable domain, its missing parts supplied by reference TRBV5-1 and TRBJ2-5, is KAGVTQTPRYLIKTRGQQVTLSCSPISGHRSVSWYQQTPGQGLQFLFEYFSETQRNKGNFPGRFSGRQFSNSRSEMNVSTLELGDSALYLCASSTGTSGTRTQYFGPGTRLLVL.

This clone was seen more than once but under ten times. The V and J genes are TRBV11-2 and TRBJ1-2; possible D gene TRBD1, 6 bases. The CDR3 contains 14 residues. Germline V gene lookup returns CDR1 SGHAT and CDR2 FQNNGV. V was trimmed by 4 bases and J by 3 bases, leaving 12 bases between them. CDR3: CASSSAGVHYGYTF. The DNA for the CDR3 is TGTGCCAGCAGCTCGGCAGGGGTACACTATGGCTACACCTTC. Filled out from reference TRBV11-2 and TRBJ1-2, the complete variable domain reads EAGVAQSPRYKIIEKRQSVAFWCNPISGHATLYWYQQILGQGPKLLIQFQNNGVVDDSQLPKDRFSAERLKGVDSTLKIQPAKLEDSAVYLCASSSAGVHYGYTFGSGTRLTVV.

The chain has TRBV29-1 and TRBJ1-1; a weak D match, TRBD1 (5 bases). The CDR3 extends over 14 amino acids. V was cut by 4 bases and J by 0 bases, with 12 bases left in between. Per the germline V gene, CDR1 is SQVTM and CDR2 is ANQGSEA. The CDR3 region is CSVVPQAVNTEAFF. The DNA for the CDR3 is TGCAGCGTTGTGCCACAGGCTGTGAACACTGAAGCTTTCTTT.

Sample share makes this clone medium-sized. This same CDR3 is encoded by further DNA sequences in the sample. The rearrangement uses TRBV10-3 and TRBJ1-1; D not certain. Trimming took off 5 bases at V and 1 base at J, with 11 bases between the two ends. Per the germline V gene, CDR1 is ENHRY and CDR2 is SYGVKD. The CDR3 sequence is 14 residues long. CDR3 DNA sequence: TGTGCCATCAGTACGCCCGGGGAGAACACTGAAGCTTTCTTT. This gives the protein CAISTPGENTEAFF.

This clone was counted between two and nine times. The rearrangement uses TRBV19 and TRBJ1-1; 8 nucleotides align to TRBD1. V trimming: 5 bases; J trimming: 1 base; junction bases outside the gene matches: 9. The CDR3 has 16 amino acids. The germline V gene has CDR1 LNHDA and CDR2 SQIVND (reference sequence). The CDR3: CASSVISQGENTEAFF. CDR3 in DNA: TGTGCCAGTAGTGTAATATCACAGGGGGAGAACACTGAAGCTTTCTTT.

A few counts support this clone. This chain uses TRBV6-5 with TRBJ1-1; D perhaps matches TRBD1 (6 bases). Looked up from germline, CDR1 is MNHEY and CDR2 is SVGAGI. This CDR3 spans 15 amino acids. Trimming removed 8 bases from V and 6 bases from J, with 22 bases in between. CDR3 nucleotide sequence: TGTGCCAGCCGACGGGGGGCGCCGGGTCCCTCTGAAGCTTTCTTT. It encodes CASRRGAPGPSEAFF.

CDR3: CASSPRADSGELFF. Written as DNA, the CDR3 is TGTGCCAGCTCACCACGGGCAGATTCCGGGGAGCTGTTTTTT. This rearrangement joins TRBV18 to TRBJ2-2; D not resolved. This CDR3 has 14 residues. V lost 1 base to trimming and J lost 6 bases, with 9 bases between them. Germline CDR1 and CDR2: KGHSH and LQKENI.

This clone came up a few times. The V call is TRBV30, the J call TRBJ1-3, with D unclear. V lost 2 bases and J 0 bases, leaving 14 bases between the germline ends. Germline V CDR1 and CDR2: GTSNPN, SVGIG (reference sequence). This CDR3 comprises 16 residues. CDR3 sequence (DNA): TGTGCCTGGAGTCCGTGGCAAACGTACTCTGGAAACACCATATATTTT. Amino acids: CAWSPWQTYSGNTIYF. Looking up the rest from reference TRBV30 and TRBJ1-3 gives the full variable domain: SQTIHQWPATLVQPVGSPLSLECTVEGTSNPNLYWYRQAAGRGLQLLFYSVGIGQISSEVPQNLSASRPQDRQFILSSKKLLLSDSGFYLCAWSPWQTYSGNTIYFGEGSWLTVV.

This clone was recorded only once. The rearrangement joins TRBV7-2 to TRBJ2-3; 8 bases fit TRBD2. Per germline, CDR1 SGHTA and CDR2 FQGNSA. V shed 1 base and J 6 bases; nucleotides not matched to a gene: 9. There are 16 residues in the CDR3. The DNA for the CDR3 is TGTGCCAGCAGCTTAGAAGCGGGGGCCCGACAGGATACGCAGTATTTT. Protein sequence: CASSLEAGARQDTQYF.

The V and J genes are TRBV19 and TRBJ2-5; TRBD2 might be the D (6 bases). The CDR3 spans 17 residues. The V gene lost 6 bases and the J gene lost 3 bases, with 23 bases spanning the gap. Per germline, CDR1 LNHDA and CDR2 SQIVND (reference sequence). The CDR3 coding sequence is TGTGCCAGTAGAAAGGGGATTTGGGCCGGGGGTGAAGAGACCCAGTACTTC. Protein sequence: CASRKGIWAGGEETQYF. Full variable domain (remainder filled in from reference TRBV19 and TRBJ2-5): DGGITQSPKYLFRKEGQNVTLSCEQNLNHDAMYWYRQDPGQGLRLIYYSQIVNDFQKGDIAEGYSVSREKKESFPLTVTSAQKNPTAFYLCASRKGIWAGGEETQYFGPGTRLLVL.

This clone was detected a few times. The V and J genes are TRBV4-1 and TRBJ2-5; 7 bases line up with TRBD2. V shed 1 base and J 2 bases; nucleotides not matched to a gene: 1. CDR1 is MGHRA and CDR2 is YSYEKL in the germline V gene. The CDR3 runs 14 residues. The CDR3 spells CASSQAGGQETQYF. In DNA, the CDR3 is TGCGCCAGCAGCCAAGCCGGGGGGCAAGAGACCCAGTACTTC.